Described below is a single TCR beta chain sequence and its context. What it recognizes is unknown. A much larger clone sits a single nucleotide away, making a read error possible. Using a J-beta primer mix together with a sample-barcoded 5' primer, a second PCR was run for roughly 7 to 11 cycles. In TCRdb, the 5' RACE reads were re-called with MiXCR into one record per CDR3 protein. The sample contains 1.5 million to 2 million distinct CDR3 sequences, around 48% of which appear only once. The V gene's germline CDR1 is SGHTA and CDR2 FQGNSA. V was trimmed by 0 bases and J by 13 bases, leaving 10 bases between them. The CDR3 is 12 amino acids. This specimen belongs to a study of blood T cells in healthy people across ages. Overall study results and limits: TCR beta diversity per million T cells fell roughly linearly with age.

The chain carries TRBV7-2 and TRBJ2-1, with D hard to call. The sample consisted of blood. The origin of this receptor is a woman in her thirties or forties in good health. CDR3 in DNA: TGTGCCAGCAGCTTAGCGTTCGAGACCCAGTTCTTC. This gives the protein CASSLAFETQFF.